This TCR beta chain was sequenced for a study of T cell responses to AZD1222 COVID-19 vaccine. General observations from the study: As reported, nearly half of all spike-specific TCRs target variant regions that are unmutated.

The CDR3 consists of 9 residues. Per germline, CDR1 SEHNR and CDR2 FQNEAQ (reference sequence). Note on this clone: Its antigen remains unknown. The junction shows a germline mismatch at one end, possibly a read error.

Only in-frame clones appear in the TCRdb table, and some are missing; sequencing was by immunoSEQ multiplex PCR. The table has about 140,000 clones, around 93% seen once. Sequenced here: peripheral blood, sampled 28 days after the second AZD1222 dose. The receptor comes from an adult who received the AZD1222 COVID-19 vaccine. This chain links TRBV7-9 with TRBJ1-3; a weak D match, TRBD1 (5 bases). The CDR3 region is CASSLAGGF. CDR3 DNA sequence: TGTGCCAGCAGCTTAGCGGGGGGATTT. Drawing the rest from reference TRBV7-9 and TRBJ1-3, the complete variable domain is DTGVSQNPRHKITKRGQNVTFRCDPISEHNRLYWYRQTLGQGPEFLTYFQNEAQLEKSRLLSDRFSAERPKGSFSTLEIQRTEQGDSAMYLCASSLAGGFGEGSWLTVV.